This T cell receptor beta chain stems from a study of blood T cell repertoires in COVID-19. About the study: COVID-19 samples, acute and convalescent, were from the United States, Italy and Spain. Sources were T cells, B-cell-depleted T cells, or PBMCs; the material itself was cDNA or gDNA.

Only a few counts were recorded for this clone. In the original analysis: Reference gene primer amplification gave nucleated cell count estimates. Method: immunoSEQ multiplex PCR; TCRdb's copy keeps in-frame clones and lacks some. Clone size and V and J calls were adopted from that table, with D and trimming inferred from the DNA. The sample has 250,000 to 350,000 clones, 89% seen once. The germline gives CDR1 SNHLY, CDR2 FYNNEI. The length of the CDR3 is 14 residues. V was clipped by 6 bases and J by 1 base; unmatched bases: 3. The sample was peripheral blood. This receptor was obtained from a woman aged 55-75 years with acute or convalescent COVID-19. The chain is built from TRBV2 and TRBJ1-1; 9 bases are a match to TRBD1. As DNA, the CDR3 is TGTGCCAGCAGCCGACAGGGGGGGAACACTGAAGCTTTCTTT. Translation: CASSRQGGNTEAFF.